A selection of T cell receptor beta chains follows, all from one sample in a study of regulatory T cells in long-lasting Graves disease. Each CDR3 protein gets one entry after TCRdb re-called the multiplex PCR reads with MiXCR. The table has approximately 540,000 distinct CDR3 sequences, 12% seen once. This same sample was also part of a study on T cells in Graves' hyperthyroidism and ophthalmopathy.

The sample was peripheral blood mononuclear cells (PBMCs), taken at new diagnosis, from a patient treated with antithyroid drugs. These receptors were taken from a woman aged 25 to 39 with Graves disease. Each CDR3 is given with its conserved first and last residue. A D gene is named only where the DNA matches it firmly. A clone size is listed for some rows: how often the clone was seen (once, few, many), or a class if it is expanded.

D gene: TRBD1; clone size: many; V gene: TRBV6-1; J gene: TRBJ1-1; CDR3 DNA: TGTGCCAGCAGTTCACCGAGACAGGGATCCACTGAAGCTTTCTTT; CDR3 protein: CASSSPRQGSTEAFF
D gene: NA; clone size: many; V gene: TRBV5-1; J gene: TRBJ1-2; CDR3 DNA: TGCGCCAGCAGCTCCGTAGACGGCTATGGCTACACCTTC; CDR3 protein: CASSSVDGYGYTF
D gene: NA; clone size: many; V gene: TRBV27; J gene: TRBJ2-1; CDR3 DNA: TGTGCCAGCAGTACCACCGGGGGCTACAATGAGCAGTTCTTC; CDR3 protein: CASSTTGGYNEQFF
D gene: TRBD1; clone size: NA; V gene: TRBV5-1; J gene: TRBJ2-7; CDR3 DNA: TGCGCCAGCCAACCGGGACAGGGACCCTACGAGCAGTACTTC; CDR3 protein: CASQPGQGPYEQYF
D gene: TRBD1; clone size: many; V gene: TRBV2; J gene: TRBJ2-3; CDR3 DNA: TGTGCCAGCAGTGCTTATCGACAGGGAACAGATACGCAGTATTTT; CDR3 protein: CASSAYRQGTDTQYF
D gene: NA; clone size: NA; V gene: TRBV18; J gene: TRBJ1-5; CDR3 DNA: TGTGCCAGCTCACGCCCTCATCAGCCCCAGCATTTT; CDR3 protein: CASSRPHQPQHF
D gene: TRBD1; clone size: many; V gene: TRBV14; J gene: TRBJ1-2; CDR3 DNA: TGTGCCAGCAGCCTAACCGGGACAGGGACCTATGGCTACACCTTC; CDR3 protein: CASSLTGTGTYGYTF
D gene: NA; clone size: many; V gene: TRBV27; J gene: TRBJ1-2; CDR3 DNA: TGTGCCACCCGTGGTTACTATGGCTACACCTTC; CDR3 protein: CATRGYYGYTF
D gene: NA; clone size: many; V gene: TRBV12-3/TRBV12-4; J gene: TRBJ1-1; CDR3 DNA: TGTGCCAGCAGTTTACGTCCGCTGAACACTGAAGCTTTCTTT; CDR3 protein: CASSLRPLNTEAFF
D gene: NA; clone size: many; V gene: TRBV20-1; J gene: TRBJ1-2; CDR3 DNA: TGCAGCCTGGAGGGGAGGCGAGGCTACACCTTC; CDR3 protein: CSLEGRRGYTF
D gene: NA; clone size: many; V gene: TRBV7-9; J gene: TRBJ2-3; CDR3 DNA: TGTGCCAGCAGCTTATGGGGAGAGTTTACAGATACGCAGTATTTT; CDR3 protein: CASSLWGEFTDTQYF
D gene: NA; clone size: few; V gene: TRBV6-2/TRBV6-3; J gene: TRBJ2-3; CDR3 DNA: TGTGCCAGCAGTGGGACTCCCTCGGGTACGCAGTATTTT; CDR3 protein: CASSGTPSGTQYF
D gene: TRBD2; clone size: many; V gene: TRBV11-2; J gene: TRBJ2-7; CDR3 DNA: TGTGCCAGCAGCTTAGACCTCCGACTAGCGGGAGACCCCTACGAGCAGTACTTC; CDR3 protein: CASSLDLRLAGDPYEQYF
D gene: NA; clone size: NA; V gene: TRBV11-2; J gene: TRBJ2-7; CDR3 DNA: TGTGCCAGCAGCCGGGTAGCTCGCGAGCAGTACTTC; CDR3 protein: CASSRVAREQYF
D gene: TRBD2; clone size: few; V gene: TRBV24-1; J gene: TRBJ2-1; CDR3 DNA: TGTGCCACCAGTGACGTTAGGGCGGGAGACGTCTACAATGAGCAGTTCTTC; CDR3 protein: CATSDVRAGDVYNEQFF
D gene: TRBD1; clone size: many; V gene: TRBV2; J gene: TRBJ1-1; CDR3 DNA: TGTGCCAGCGGAGGGGACAGGTGGAACACTGAAGCTTTCTTT; CDR3 protein: CASGGDRWNTEAFF
D gene: NA; clone size: many; V gene: TRBV20-1; J gene: TRBJ1-5; CDR3 DNA: TGCAGTGCGGGCGACCCAAGGGAGGGTCAGCCCCAGCATTTT; CDR3 protein: CSAGDPREGQPQHF
D gene: NA; clone size: NA; V gene: TRBV2; J gene: TRBJ1-5; CDR3 DNA: TGTGCCAGCAGTGATCGACAGGACAATCAGCCCCAGCATTTT; CDR3 protein: CASSDRQDNQPQHF
D gene: TRBD2; clone size: many; V gene: TRBV6-1; J gene: TRBJ2-5; CDR3 DNA: TGTGCCAGCAGTATAGGGACGGGGGGACGCCAAGAGACCCAGTACTTC; CDR3 protein: CASSIGTGGRQETQYF
D gene: NA; clone size: few; V gene: TRBV5-6; J gene: TRBJ2-1; CDR3 DNA: TGTGCCAGCAGCCATGAGGACGGAGTCGATGAGCAGTTCTTC; CDR3 protein: CASSHEDGVDEQFF
D gene: NA; clone size: many; V gene: TRBV12-3/TRBV12-4; J gene: TRBJ2-2; CDR3 DNA: TGTGCCAGCCATCTGGGGTTCACCGGGGAGCTGTTTTTT; CDR3 protein: CASHLGFTGELFF
D gene: TRBD2; clone size: NA; V gene: TRBV5-6; J gene: TRBJ2-7; CDR3 DNA: TGTGCCAGCAGCTTGACGGGAGGGCCGATAGCCGAGCAGTACTTC; CDR3 protein: CASSLTGGPIAEQYF
D gene: NA; clone size: NA; V gene: TRBV4-1; J gene: TRBJ1-1; CDR3 DNA: TGCGCCAGCAGCCAACCGACTCGTGGGAACACTGAAGCTTTCTTT; CDR3 protein: CASSQPTRGNTEAFF
D gene: NA; clone size: few; V gene: TRBV6-1; J gene: TRBJ2-2; CDR3 DNA: TGTGCCAGCAATCAGGCAGCGAACACCGGGGAGCTGTTTTTT; CDR3 protein: CASNQAANTGELFF
D gene: TRBD2; clone size: many; V gene: TRBV7-3; J gene: TRBJ2-3; CDR3 DNA: TGTGCCAGCAGCTTATTCAGCGGGAGAGCTACTAGCACAGATACGCAGTATTTT; CDR3 protein: CASSLFSGRATSTDTQYF
D gene: NA; clone size: NA; V gene: TRBV7-6; J gene: TRBJ2-7; CDR3 DNA: TGTGCCAGCAGCTTCCGTGAAAACTACGAGCAGTACTTC; CDR3 protein: CASSFRENYEQYF
D gene: TRBD2; clone size: many; V gene: TRBV27; J gene: TRBJ2-5; CDR3 DNA: TGTGCCAGCAGTTTATCGTTTGGGGGGGGAAAATTAGGGACCCAGTACTTC; CDR3 protein: CASSLSFGGGKLGTQYF
D gene: TRBD1; clone size: many; V gene: TRBV11-3; J gene: TRBJ2-5; CDR3 DNA: TGTGCCAGCAGCCCAGACCCAGGACAGGGTTATAAGGAGACCCAGTACTTC; CDR3 protein: CASSPDPGQGYKETQYF
D gene: NA; clone size: NA; V gene: TRBV5-1; J gene: TRBJ2-7; CDR3 DNA: TGCGCCAGCAGCTCCTCCTGGACGGGAGACTACGAGCAGTACTTC; CDR3 protein: CASSSSWTGDYEQYF
D gene: TRBD2; clone size: few; V gene: TRBV13; J gene: TRBJ2-1; CDR3 DNA: TGTGCCAGCGGGGAGGGACTAGCGGGCCTCGGGGAGCAGTTCTTC; CDR3 protein: CASGEGLAGLGEQFF
D gene: NA; clone size: many; V gene: TRBV2; J gene: TRBJ2-5; CDR3 DNA: TGTGCCAGCAGTGAATCGGTACAAGAGACCCAGTACTTC; CDR3 protein: CASSESVQETQYF
D gene: TRBD2; clone size: many; V gene: TRBV6-1; J gene: TRBJ2-2; CDR3 DNA: TGTGCCAGCACTTCATCCGGGACTAGCGGGATGTCCGGGGAGCTGTTTTTT; CDR3 protein: CASTSSGTSGMSGELFF
D gene: TRBD1; clone size: many; V gene: TRBV6-5; J gene: TRBJ2-7; CDR3 DNA: TGTGCCAGCAGTTACTTGGGACAGGGGCTGAACGAGCAGTACTTC; CDR3 protein: CASSYLGQGLNEQYF
D gene: TRBD2; clone size: many; V gene: TRBV28; J gene: TRBJ2-5; CDR3 DNA: TGTGCCAGCAAGACGGGAGGGCGCGAGACCCAGTACTTC; CDR3 protein: CASKTGGRETQYF
D gene: NA; clone size: many; V gene: TRBV28; J gene: TRBJ2-1; CDR3 DNA: TGTGCCAGCAGTTTAATCGTTTCGGGGCAATACAATGAGCAGTTCTTC; CDR3 protein: CASSLIVSGQYNEQFF
D gene: TRBD1; clone size: NA; V gene: TRBV5-4; J gene: TRBJ2-7; CDR3 DNA: TGTGCCAGCAGCTCTCAGGACAGGGGCGAGCAGTACTTC; CDR3 protein: CASSSQDRGEQYF
D gene: TRBD2; clone size: NA; V gene: TRBV18; J gene: TRBJ2-1; CDR3 DNA: TGTGCCAGCTCACCAATGACGAGCGGGGGCCCTTCCTACAATGAGCAGTTCTTC; CDR3 protein: CASSPMTSGGPSYNEQFF
D gene: TRBD1; clone size: few; V gene: TRBV24-1; J gene: TRBJ2-4; CDR3 DNA: TGTGCCACCAGTGATTTAAGGGGACAGCAGTACTTC; CDR3 protein: CATSDLRGQQYF
D gene: NA; clone size: NA; V gene: TRBV2; J gene: TRBJ1-5; CDR3 DNA: TGTGCCAGCATGGATCGGGGATACGGCAATCAGCCCCAGCATTTT; CDR3 protein: CASMDRGYGNQPQHF
D gene: NA; clone size: many; V gene: TRBV20-1; J gene: TRBJ2-1; CDR3 DNA: TGCAGTGCTTGGGATAGCCGGGCGAGCTCCTACAATGAGCAGTTCTTC; CDR3 protein: CSAWDSRASSYNEQFF
D gene: NA; clone size: many; V gene: TRBV6-9; J gene: TRBJ2-7; CDR3 DNA: TGTGCCAGCAGTTACCGAGGAGGACCCTACGAGCAGTACTTC; CDR3 protein: CASSYRGGPYEQYF
D gene: NA; clone size: many; V gene: TRBV6-1; J gene: TRBJ1-5; CDR3 DNA: TGTGCCAGCAGTGATTCTCAATGGCGGGGATGGAAGGGCGGCAATCAGCCCCAGCATTTT; CDR3 protein: CASSDSQWRGWKGGNQPQHF
D gene: NA; clone size: NA; V gene: TRBV7-2; J gene: TRBJ2-1; CDR3 DNA: TGTGCCAGCAGCTTTCGATGGAGCCAGGGGTGGAATGAGCAGTTCTTC; CDR3 protein: CASSFRWSQGWNEQFF
D gene: NA; clone size: NA; V gene: TRBV20-1; J gene: TRBJ2-1; CDR3 DNA: TGCAGTGCTAAGGATCAGACTAGACCGTACAATGAGCAGTTCTTC; CDR3 protein: CSAKDQTRPYNEQFF
D gene: NA; clone size: NA; V gene: TRBV27; J gene: TRBJ1-2; CDR3 DNA: TGTGCCAGCAGTTCAACCCCGGACAACTATGACTACACCTTC; CDR3 protein: CASSSTPDNYDYTF
D gene: TRBD2; clone size: NA; V gene: TRBV3-1; J gene: TRBJ2-1; CDR3 DNA: TGTGCCAGCAGCGGCGGGAGTCCCCCGGGTGAGCAGTTCTTC; CDR3 protein: CASSGGSPPGEQFF
D gene: TRBD2; clone size: many; V gene: TRBV27; J gene: TRBJ2-1; CDR3 DNA: TGTGCCAGCAGTTCCGGGACTAGCGGTTTTGAGCAGTTCTTC; CDR3 protein: CASSSGTSGFEQFF
D gene: TRBD2; clone size: NA; V gene: TRBV7-9; J gene: TRBJ2-7; CDR3 DNA: TGTGCCAGCAGCTCCAGCGGGGGAGTGGGTGAGCAGTACTTC; CDR3 protein: CASSSSGGVGEQYF